The rows below give T cell receptor beta chains drawn from one sample of a study of CD8 T cells in ankylosing spondylitis. MiXCR, run by TCRdb on the 5' RACE reads, gives a single entry per CDR3 protein. The sample gives more than 150,000 distinct CDR3 sequences, around a sixth of which show up once; approximately 4% is in the top ten. The sequenced sample consisted of blood, either unsorted or a sorted T cell fraction (not recorded which). All receptors come from a male donor aged 10-35 years with ankylosing spondylitis or in good health (not recorded which). CDR3s include the opening cysteine and the closing phenylalanine or tryptophan. D genes are given only for firm matches. Not every row has a clone size; where given, it reads once, few, many or a size class.

J	size	V	D	CDR3	DNA
TRBJ2-1	many	TRBV7-2	TRBD2	CASSSTSGRANEQFF	TGTGCCAGCAGCTCTACTAGCGGGAGGGCCAATGAGCAGTTCTTC
TRBJ2-1	.	TRBV12-3/TRBV12-4	.	CASSLIRGGHEQFF	TGTGCCAGCAGTTTAATCAGGGGAGGTCATGAGCAGTTCTTC
TRBJ2-1	many	TRBV4-3	.	CASSQAWLANSYNEQFF	TGCGCCAGCAGCCAAGCGTGGCTAGCGAACTCCTACAATGAGCAGTTCTTC
TRBJ2-5	.	TRBV29-1	.	CSYNPAQGLSQETQYF	TGCAGCTATAACCCGGCCCAGGGGCTGTCCCAAGAGACCCAGTACTTC
TRBJ2-5	few	TRBV29-1	TRBD2	CSVEWLAGETQYF	TGCAGCGTTGAATGGCTAGCGGGTGAGACCCAGTACTTC
TRBJ2-3	many	TRBV12-3/TRBV12-4	.	CASSSLARSTDTQYF	TGTGCCAGCAGTTCCTTAGCGCGAAGCACAGATACGCAGTATTTT
TRBJ2-1	many	TRBV7-9	TRBD2	CASSFSGRAPNEQFF	TGTGCCAGCAGCTTTAGCGGGAGGGCCCCCAATGAGCAGTTCTTC
TRBJ2-7	.	TRBV20-1	.	CSAREGFYEQYF	TGCAGTGCTAGAGAGGGGTTCTACGAGCAGTACTTC
TRBJ1-2	.	TRBV12-3/TRBV12-4	TRBD1	CASSLGTGAMGYGYTF	TGTGCCAGCAGTTTAGGAACAGGGGCGATGGGTTATGGCTACACCTTC
TRBJ2-1	many	TRBV10-3	.	CAISESAVYQFF	TGTGCCATCAGTGAGTCTGCGGTGTATCAGTTCTTC
TRBJ1-1	few	TRBV13	.	CASDTMNTEAFF	TGTGCCAGCGATACCATGAACACTGAAGCTTTCTTT
TRBJ2-3	.	TRBV12-3/TRBV12-4	.	CASSFPGNTQYF	TGTGCCAGCAGTTTCCCAGGGAATACGCAGTATTTT
TRBJ1-5	many	TRBV29-1	.	CSAQGTIDQPQHF	TGCAGCGCCCAAGGGACAATCGATCAGCCCCAGCATTTT
TRBJ2-7	.	TRBV29-1	TRBD2	CSAPTSWNEQYF	TGCAGCGCACCGACTAGCTGGAATGAGCAGTACTTC
TRBJ2-7	.	TRBV24-1	.	CATSDSLRPEQYF	TGTGCCACCAGTGATTCTTTAAGGCCCGAGCAGTACTTC
TRBJ2-1	many	TRBV20-1	TRBD2	CSFELAGGYNEQFF	TGCAGTTTCGAACTAGCGGGAGGATACAATGAGCAGTTCTTC
TRBJ2-7	.	TRBV29-1	TRBD2	CSTKTSGSYERYF	TGCAGCACGAAGACTAGCGGGAGTTACGAGCGGTACTTC
TRBJ2-2	many	TRBV4-2	TRBD2	CASSQDRKGLASAGELFF	TGTGCCAGCAGCCAAGATCGGAAGGGACTAGCGTCCGCCGGGGAGCTGTTTTTT
TRBJ2-1	.	TRBV6-5	.	CASSYAGGAYNEQFF	TGTGCCAGCAGTTACGCGGGCGGGGCCTACAATGAGCAGTTCTTC
TRBJ1-1	many	TRBV18	.	CASSPPNTRTEAFF	TGTGCCAGCTCACCACCTAACACACGCACTGAAGCTTTCTTT
TRBJ2-3	many	TRBV29-1	.	CSVRVLDTQYF	TGCAGCGTTCGGGTATTAGATACGCAGTATTTT
TRBJ2-1	many	TRBV5-4	TRBD1	CASSGGQGGNNEQFF	TGTGCCAGCAGCGGTGGACAGGGGGGTAACAATGAGCAGTTCTTC